This T cell receptor (beta chain) emerged from a study of read filtering for tumor transcriptome and immune sequencing. Study-wide background: RNA-seq yielded only about 80 to 1,400 TCR reads, IR-seq about 4 to 10.27 million.

General study findings and limits: About 81.9% of IR-seq clonotypes had a single read, yet these held 3% to 4% of reads.

From roughly 390 ng of RNA, a library with molecular barcoded alpha/delta and beta/gamma adaptors was made. TCRdb fed the reads into MiXCR, producing one record per CDR3 protein. The sample gives approximately 93,000 distinct CDR3 sequences, 20% to 25% of which show up once; 9.5% to 12% is in the top ten. This clonotype was found once. Its antigen is unidentified. Being one base from a much bigger clone, this may be a read error. No conserved phenylalanine or tryptophan ends this CDR3, so it is likely a read error. The source material was a population of CD138-negative cells sorted from bone marrow. This clonotype originated in a donor at least 40 years old with multiple myeloma.

This chain's CDR3 is CASRSLTYEQYL. CDR3 bases: TGTGCCAGCAGATCCCTCACCTACGAGCAGTACCTC. The chain links TRBV2 to TRBJ2-7; unclear D gene. The germline CDR1 and CDR2 sequences are SNHLY and FYNNEI. Deletions cut 6 bases from V and 2 bases from J, with 8 bases between. The CDR3 runs 12 residues.